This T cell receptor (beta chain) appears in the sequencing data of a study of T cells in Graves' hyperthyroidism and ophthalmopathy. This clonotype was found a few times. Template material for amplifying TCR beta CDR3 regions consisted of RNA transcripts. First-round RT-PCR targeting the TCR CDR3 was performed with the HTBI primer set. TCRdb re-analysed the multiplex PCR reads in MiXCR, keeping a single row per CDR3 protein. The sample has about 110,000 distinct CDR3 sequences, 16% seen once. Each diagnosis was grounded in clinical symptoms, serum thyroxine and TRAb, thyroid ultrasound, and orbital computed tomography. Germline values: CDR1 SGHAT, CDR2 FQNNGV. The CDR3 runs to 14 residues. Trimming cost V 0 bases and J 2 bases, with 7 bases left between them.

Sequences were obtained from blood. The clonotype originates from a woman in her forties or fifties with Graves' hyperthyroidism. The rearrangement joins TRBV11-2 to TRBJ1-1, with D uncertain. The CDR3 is CASSLDLFNTEAFF. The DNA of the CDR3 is TGTGCCAGCAGCTTAGATCTGTTCAACACTGAAGCTTTCTTT. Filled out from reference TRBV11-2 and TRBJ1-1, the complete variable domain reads EAGVAQSPRYKIIEKRQSVAFWCNPISGHATLYWYQQILGQGPKLLIQFQNNGVVDDSQLPKDRFSAERLKGVDSTLKIQPAKLEDSAVYLCASSLDLFNTEAFFGQGTRLTVV.